This T cell receptor beta chain was recovered during a study of beta chain features in type 1 diabetes. The study, taken as a whole, reports: The study found moderately but significantly shorter TCRB CDR3s in all four CD4+ subsets of Type 1 diabetes patients. Reduced insertions and increased deletions marked VDJ junctions in type 1 diabetes patients.

Concerning this clone: Antigen specificity is unknown.

Trimming took off 4 bases at V and 2 bases at J, with 5 bases between the two ends. CDR1 is SQVTM and CDR2 is ANQGSEA in the germline V gene. The CDR3 extends over 11 amino acids. What was sequenced were expressed TCRB transcripts, since all of the isolated RNA had been reverse transcribed. Naive, central memory and regulatory T cell samples averaged roughly 3.6 million reads. The assay was immunoSEQ multiplex PCR, and TCRdb's table has in-frame clones only and misses some. The sample includes roughly 150,000 clones, 10% of them seen just once. The V call is TRBV29-1, the J call TRBJ1-2; D gene unclear. Source material: central memory CD4+ T cells from blood. This TCR came from a young man with type 1 diabetes. CDR3 in amino acids: CSVGGNYGYTF. CDR3 in DNA: TGCAGCGTTGGAGGCAACTATGGCTACACCTTC.